The sequence of this T cell receptor beta chain was determined in a study of early T cells in non-severe SARS-CoV-2 infection (dated by TCRdb to the early 2020s). Study-level background: TCR sequencing used bulk RNA from unsorted whole blood, so alpha and beta chains could not be paired. Beyond this particular receptor, the publication reports: VDJdb matching was skewed toward anti-spike CD8 responses and likely underestimated virus-specific expansions, missing private and CD4 specificities.

Receptor libraries were prepared by 5' RACE. The instrument was a NextSeq 500. The TCR library protocol attached unique molecular identifiers to individual cDNA molecules to correct for sequencing error and PCR bias. TCR alpha and beta chains were both sequenced, and the abundances of alpha and beta sequences in each sample were closely correlated with each other. Turning to the authors' computational methods: V gene, J gene and CDR3 annotation of TCR sequences was performed with Decombinator V4. Expanded TCRs were defined as changing significantly between any two time points under a Poisson model with p below 0.0001. Abundances of TCRs were expressed as counts per million after normalisation to the total number of TCRs sequenced in each sample. MAIT TCRs were defined by TRAV1-2 paired with TRAJ12, TRAJ20 or TRAJ33, and iNKT TCRs by TRAV10 paired with TRAJ18. A search of VDJdb, accessed on 1 November 2021, was run for TCRs annotated to CMV, EBV and SARS-CoV-2, with TCRs annotated for multiple antigens excluded. TCRdb applied fastp at Q25 and MiXCR to the public reads, then kept only in-frame beta chains. Rows are unified per CDR3 protein, each entry keeping the most common DNA and genes. TCRdb, rather than the study authors, made the V and J calls. This sample holds about 68,000 distinct CDR3 sequences; about 12% were observed only once. 1.5% to 2% of the sample is in the top ten clones.

The CDR3 holds 15 amino acids from the cysteine to the phenylalanine. Just CDR3 DNA is preserved here, 45 bases in frame from base 1. CDR1 and CDR2, per the germline V gene, are SGHAT and FQNNGV. Trimming takes 0 bases off V and 7 bases off J; junction bases not matched to a gene: 5. The study was a case-control design nested within a healthcare worker cohort in London, UK, with weekly nasopharyngeal swab PCR tests and blood sampling. Healthcare workers were enrolled in the week of the UK lockdown, from 23 to 31 March 2020, and were followed every week for up to about 16 weeks. A remark on this clonotype: No cognate antigen has been identified for it. The input lacks base qualities; no much larger clone sits a single base away.

The receptor comes from an adult who was a healthcare worker with PCR-confirmed SARS-CoV-2 infection or an uninfected control (not recorded which). The chain joins TRBV11-2 to TRBJ2-4, with 8 bases aligning to TRBD1. The sample consisted of whole blood. The DNA is as follows: TGTGCCAGCAGCTTAGAAACAGGGGGACGCAACATTCAGTACTTC. The translation is CASSLETGGRNIQYF.